The 23 T cell receptor beta chains presented below share a single source sample, sequenced in a study of regulatory T cells in long-lasting Graves disease. The time point denotes: persistent/refractory GD, antithyroid drugs over 5 years with positive TRAb. Following extraction of RNA from PBMCs, that RNA was used to make the TCR library. Combining iRepertoire HTBI primers with Arm-PCR of CDR3 regions, the authors built TCR beta libraries. MiXCR, run by TCRdb on the multiplex PCR reads, gives a single entry per CDR3 protein. The table lists about 290,000 distinct CDR3 sequences, under 25% of them singletons. The material sequenced was peripheral blood mononuclear cells (PBMCs), taken when the disease was refractory, from a patient treated with antithyroid drugs. Receptors were obtained from a female donor with Graves disease.

This clonotype was seen more than once but under ten times. This chain uses TRBV20-1 with TRBJ2-3; 11 bases map to TRBD2. The germline gives CDR1 DFQATT, CDR2 SNEGSKA (reference sequence). Trimming at V came to 0 bases and at J to 8 bases, leaving 10 bases not matched to a gene. This CDR3 comprises 16 residues. The CDR3 nucleotides read TGCAGTGCTAGAGATCTCAATGATCTAGCGGGAGGTACGCAGTATTTT. It yields the protein CSARDLNDLAGGTQYF.

Ten or more counts support this clonotype. The V gene is TRBV28, the J gene TRBJ2-7; D uncertain. Germline CDR1 MDHEN, CDR2 SYDVKM. Trimming removed 6 bases from V and 3 bases from J, with 12 bases in between. The CDR3 has 13 amino acids. DNA for the CDR3: TGTGCCAGCAGCCCCCCCCCATACTACGAGCAGTACTTC. It codes for CASSPPPYYEQYF.

This clonotype was detected ten times or more. The chain couples TRBV28 to TRBJ2-7; D is undetermined. Germline V lookup: CDR1 MDHEN, CDR2 SYDVKM. V was shortened by 7 bases and J by 7 bases, with 23 bases between the two germline ends. There are 15 residues in the CDR3. CDR3 coding DNA: TGTGCCAGCACCTCCCCAAACAGCCGACGTCGAGAGCAGTACTTC. Encoded protein: CASTSPNSRRREQYF.

This clonotype was picked up a small number of times. The rearrangement joins TRBV7-6 to TRBJ1-1; D unresolved. In germline, CDR1 is SGHVS, CDR2 FNYEAQ. The length of the CDR3 is 13 residues. Deletions cut 6 bases from V and 1 base from J, with 9 bases between. In nucleotides, the CDR3 is TGTGCCAGCAGGGCTACTTGGAACACTGAAGCTTTCTTT. Protein sequence: CASRATWNTEAFF.

This rearrangement joins TRBV13 to TRBJ2-6; 13 positions match TRBD2. Unmatched junction bases numbered 10, after V lost 4 bases and J lost 1 base. CDR1 is PRHDT, CDR2 FYEKMQ, per germline (reference sequence). This CDR3 comprises 20 residues. In DNA, the CDR3 is TGTGCCAGCAGCTCCGGACTAGCGGGAGTCGGCCAATCTGGGGCCAACGTCCTGACTTTC. This encodes CASSSGLAGVGQSGANVLTF.

This clonotype was observed at least ten times. This chain links TRBV11-2 with TRBJ1-2; D is uncertain. Germline V lookup: CDR1 SGHAT, CDR2 FQNNGV. V was shortened by 5 bases and J by 6 bases, with 13 bases between the two germline ends. There are 13 residues in the CDR3. The DNA of the CDR3 is TGTGCCAGCAGCCCGGACCGATTTGATGGCTACACCTTC. Translated, it gives CASSPDRFDGYTF.

The rearrangement uses TRBV4-1 and TRBJ1-1; weak D call: TRBD1 (5 bases). CDR3 length: 15 residues. The germline CDR1 and CDR2 sequences are MGHRA and YSYEKL. V lost 3 bases and J 8 bases, leaving 19 bases between the germline ends. CDR3 in DNA: TGCGCCAGCAGCCAGATTACCGGACACAGGTCCGAAGCTTTCTTT. This encodes CASSQITGHRSEAFF.

This clonotype was seen a few times. V is TRBV7-9 and J is TRBJ2-2; no definite D call. Germline assignment: CDR1 SEHNR and CDR2 FQNEAQ (reference sequence). The length of the CDR3 is 13 residues. V gave up 5 bases and J gave up 10 bases, with 14 bases separating them. The CDR3 bases are TGTGCCAGCAGCCCCCCGGCACGAAAGGAGCTGTTTTTT. This gives the protein CASSPPARKELFF.

The gene calls are TRBV7-9 and TRBJ2-3; D is unresolved. Germline CDR1 is SEHNR and CDR2 is FQNEAQ (reference sequence). The CDR3 consists of 12 residues. Trimming left V 4 bases short and J 2 bases short, with 4 bases between. CDR3 in DNA: TGTGCCAGCAGCTCTTACACAGATACGCAGTATTTT. Amino acid sequence: CASSSYTDTQYF.

J is TRBJ1-2 and V is TRBV10-2; the D is unclear. The germline CDR1 and CDR2 sequences are WSHSY and SAAADI. Trimming took 0 bases from V and 6 from J, leaving 14 bases between them. The CDR3 sequence is 15 residues long. CDR3 protein: CASSESAWARHGYTF. The CDR3 bases are TGCGCCAGCAGTGAGTCGGCGTGGGCCAGGCATGGCTACACCTTC.

The chain recombines TRBV15 with TRBJ1-5; D may be TRBD1 (5 bases). The length of the CDR3 is 15 residues. Germline assignment: CDR1 LNHNV and CDR2 YYDKDF (reference sequence). Trimming removed 1 base at V and 9 bases at J, with 16 bases between. In nucleotides, the CDR3 is TGTGCCACCAGCAGAGGTGTCGGGGGGTTGGGGCCCCAGCATTTT. It translates to CATSRGVGGLGPQHF.

The V and J genes are TRBV27 and TRBJ2-2, with D unclear. V shed 7 bases and J shed 4 bases, with 10 bases lying between them. Looked up from germline, CDR1 is MNHEY and CDR2 is SMNVEV (reference sequence). The CDR3 runs to 13 residues. The CDR3 DNA reads as TGTGCCAGCAAAGGGATGAGCACCGGGGAGCTGTTTTTT. Translating gives CASKGMSTGELFF.

This clonotype was observed a single time. This rearrangement joins TRBV12-3 or TRBV12-4 to TRBJ2-3, with D uncertain. V was shortened by 10 bases and J by 4 bases, with 12 bases between the two germline ends. The CDR3 is 12 amino acids. CDR3 in DNA: TGTGCCACCTCAGATGTTTCAGATACGCAGTATTTT. The encoded protein is CATSDVSDTQYF.

Only a few counts were recorded for this clonotype. This chain connects TRBV18 to TRBJ1-4; D is ambiguous. The CDR3 is 16 amino acids. Germline CDR1 reads KGHSH; CDR2 reads LQKENI. Trimming left V 2 bases short and J 7 bases short, with 17 bases between. The CDR3 is CASSPGEAAVSEKLFF. The CDR3 DNA reads TGTGCCAGCTCACCAGGGGAGGCCGCGGTCAGTGAAAAACTGTTTTTT.

This clonotype has only a few counts. The chain carries TRBV30 and TRBJ2-2, with D hard to call. CDR1 and CDR2 from the germline V gene are GTSNPN and SVGIG (reference sequence). Trimming cost V 4 bases and J 7 bases, with 10 bases left between them. This CDR3 is built from 12 residues. CDR3 amino acids: CAWTKSGGELFF. Written as DNA, the CDR3 is TGTGCCTGGACTAAAAGTGGCGGGGAGCTGTTTTTT.

V usage is TRBV19 and J usage is TRBJ2-1, with 11 bases matching TRBD2. From germline, CDR1 is LNHDA and CDR2 SQIVND (reference sequence). After removal of 6 bases from V and 6 bases from J, the junction contained 4 bases not matched to a gene. The CDR3 is made up of 14 amino acids. The CDR3 DNA reads TGTGCCAGTAGACTAGCGGGAGTTGCCAATGAGCAGTTCTTC. Residues: CASRLAGVANEQFF.

This chain links TRBV19 with TRBJ1-5, with a weak D call TRBD1 (6 bases). V lost 5 bases to trimming and J lost 5 bases, with 13 bases between them. The germline gives CDR1 LNHDA, CDR2 SQIVND (reference sequence). The CDR3 runs to 14 residues. This CDR3 reads CASSATGKYQPQHF. The CDR3 DNA reads as TGTGCCAGTAGTGCGACAGGTAAATATCAGCCCCAGCATTTT.

This clonotype was counted ten times or more. The V and J genes are TRBV6-1 and TRBJ2-7, with 9 bases matching TRBD1. This CDR3 spans 14 amino acids. The germline V gene has CDR1 MNHNS and CDR2 SASEGT. The V and J ends lost 5 bases and 2 bases, in that order; junction bases with no gene match: 4. The CDR3 nucleotides are TGTGCCAGCAGTACTTGGGACAGGGCCTACGAGCAGTACTTC. As protein: CASSTWDRAYEQYF.

This clonotype has a count of ten or more. This rearrangement joins TRBV20-1 to TRBJ2-7; D may correspond to TRBD1 or TRBD2 (7 bases each). The CDR3 covers 17 residues. Trimming took 1 base from V and 2 from J, leaving 21 bases between them. Germline V CDR1 and CDR2: DFQATT, SNEGSKA (reference sequence). CDR3 protein: CSARARGGKQGPYEQYF. CDR3 coding DNA: TGCAGTGCTAGAGCGAGGGGGGGAAAACAGGGGCCCTACGAGCAGTACTTC.

This clonotype was recorded a few times. The V gene is TRBV15, the J gene TRBJ2-5; D not resolved. The CDR3 consists of 13 residues. V lost 0 bases to trimming and J lost 6 bases, with 8 bases between them. Germline CDR1 reads LNHNV; CDR2 reads YYDKDF (reference sequence). The CDR3 coding sequence is TGTGCCACCAGCAGAGATGAATCGAAGACCCAGTACTTC. This encodes CATSRDESKTQYF.

The chain joins TRBV6-1 to TRBJ1-5; D remains unclear. V shed 8 bases and J shed 2 bases, with 13 bases lying between them. Germline CDR1 is MNHNS and CDR2 is SASEGT. The CDR3 is made up of 14 amino acids. The chain's CDR3 is CASDSWSGNQPQHF. As DNA, the CDR3 is TGTGCCAGCGACTCCTGGTCCGGCAATCAGCCCCAGCATTTT.

A few counts support this clonotype. The V call is TRBV10-3, the J call TRBJ2-7; 7 nucleotides line up with TRBD1. The CDR3 covers 16 residues. Germline V gene lookup returns CDR1 ENHRY and CDR2 SYGVKD. V was pared by 2 bases and J by 1 base, with 8 bases of the junction left unmatched. The CDR3, as DNA: TGTGCCATCAGTGAGGGACAGGCCCTACTTTCCTACGAGCAGTACTTC. Encoded protein: CAISEGQALLSYEQYF.

The chain is built from TRBV6-1 and TRBJ2-3, with 8 bases lining up with TRBD1. The germline CDR1 and CDR2 sequences are MNHNS and SASEGT. This CDR3 comprises 17 residues. Trimming at V came to 5 bases and at J to 1 base, leaving 11 bases not matched to a gene. In DNA form, the CDR3 reads TGTGCCAGCAGTAAATCACAGGGGGTAGTGGGCACAGATACGCAGTATTTT. The encoded protein is CASSKSQGVVGTDTQYF.